These 3 T cell receptor beta chains were sequenced from one sample in a study of metastatic and nonmetastatic thyroid tumors. All patients were treatment-naive before thyroid surgery. From the PCR reads, TCRdb re-called clones with MiXCR. Here the sample spans some 64,000 clones, approximately 4.1% being singletons. The sequenced material came from blood. Receptors originate from a female donor with papillary thyroid cancer or a benign thyroid nodule (not recorded which). Some clones in this sample may be carry-over from other donors' samples.

This clone came up many times. The V and J genes are TRBV2 and TRBJ1-5; D unresolved. Germline assignment: CDR1 SNHLY and CDR2 FYNNEI. Trimming left V 6 bases short and J 4 bases short, with 10 bases between. CDR3 length: 13 residues. The CDR3 bases are TGTGCCAGCAGGAGGACGGAGAATCAGCCCCAGCATTTT. As protein: CASRRTENQPQHF.

The V and J genes are TRBV19 and TRBJ2-2; D gene ambiguous. V lost 9 bases and J 3 bases, leaving 17 bases between the germline ends. Germline lookup yields CDR1 LNHDA and CDR2 SQIVND (reference sequence). CDR3 length: 15 amino acids. The CDR3 spells CASLPPVAHTGELFF. DNA of the CDR3: TGTGCCAGCCTTCCACCAGTAGCTCACACCGGGGAGCTGTTTTTT.

This clone was observed at least ten times. The gene calls are TRBV6-2 or TRBV6-3 and TRBJ1-3, with D perhaps matching TRBD1 (5 bases). The V end was cut by 5 bases, the J end by 2 bases, with 16 bases between. Germline V gene lookup returns CDR1 MNHEY and CDR2 SVGEGT. The CDR3 spans 16 residues. The CDR3: CASSPGTWTAGNTIYF. The CDR3, as DNA: TGTGCCAGCAGTCCCGGGACTTGGACGGCTGGAAACACCATATATTTT.